This TCR beta chain was identified in a study of patients and donors after allogeneic stem cell transplantation. MiXCR, applied by TCRdb to the RT-PCR reads, yields one record per CDR3 protein. The sample includes hundreds of thousands of distinct CDR3 sequences, 16% of them seen just once. After removal of 5 bases from V and 10 bases from J, the junction contained 9 bases not matched to a gene. The CDR3 loop spans 16 amino acids. This clonotype was observed at least ten times. This rearrangement joins TRBV12-3 or TRBV12-4 to TRBJ2-1; 15 positions match TRBD2. Sample: blood, either unsorted or a sorted T cell fraction (not recorded which). The receptor comes from a human donor who was either an allogeneic HSCT recipient or a stem cell or donor lymphocyte infusion donor (not recorded which). It is not recorded whose cells these are; they may come from a transplant donor. The CDR3 loop is CASSPRTSGRAREQFF. Here the CDR3 DNA reads TGTGCCAGCAGTCCGCGGACTAGCGGGAGGGCCAGAGAGCAGTTCTTC.